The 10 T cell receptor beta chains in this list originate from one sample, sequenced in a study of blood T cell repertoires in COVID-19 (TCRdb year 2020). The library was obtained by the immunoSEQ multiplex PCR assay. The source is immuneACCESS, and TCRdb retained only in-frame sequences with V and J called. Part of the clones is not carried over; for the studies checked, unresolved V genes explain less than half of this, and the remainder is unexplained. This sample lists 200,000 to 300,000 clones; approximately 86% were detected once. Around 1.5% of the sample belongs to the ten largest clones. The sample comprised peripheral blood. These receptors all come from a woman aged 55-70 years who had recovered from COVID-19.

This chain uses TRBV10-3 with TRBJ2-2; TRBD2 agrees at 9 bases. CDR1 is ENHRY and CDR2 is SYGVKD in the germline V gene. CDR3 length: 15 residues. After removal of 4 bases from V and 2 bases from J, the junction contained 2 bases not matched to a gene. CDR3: CAISVSGGNTGELFF. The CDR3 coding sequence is TGTGCCATCAGTGTTAGCGGGGGAAACACCGGGGAGCTGTTTTTT.

CDR3 loop: CASSEQGSSYEQYF. Here the CDR3 DNA reads TGTGCCAGCAGTGAACAAGGGAGCTCCTACGAGCAGTACTTC. The chain has TRBV2 and TRBJ2-7, with D perhaps TRBD2 (5 bases). This CDR3 comprises 14 residues. The V gene lost 2 bases and the J gene lost 0 bases, with 8 bases spanning the gap. The germline CDR1 and CDR2 sequences are SNHLY and FYNNEI.

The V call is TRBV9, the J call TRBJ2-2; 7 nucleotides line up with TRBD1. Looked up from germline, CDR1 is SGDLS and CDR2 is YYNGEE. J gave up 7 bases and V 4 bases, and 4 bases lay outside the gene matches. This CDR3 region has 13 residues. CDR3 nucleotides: TGTGCCAGCAGCACTAGACAGGGCGGGGAGCTGTTTTTT. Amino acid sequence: CASSTRQGGELFF.

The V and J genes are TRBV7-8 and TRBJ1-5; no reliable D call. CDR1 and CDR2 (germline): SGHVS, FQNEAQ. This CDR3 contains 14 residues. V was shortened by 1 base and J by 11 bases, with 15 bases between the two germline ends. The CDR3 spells CASSLVEGPAAQHF. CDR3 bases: TGTGCCAGCAGCTTAGTCGAGGGTCCCGCAGCCCAGCATTTT.

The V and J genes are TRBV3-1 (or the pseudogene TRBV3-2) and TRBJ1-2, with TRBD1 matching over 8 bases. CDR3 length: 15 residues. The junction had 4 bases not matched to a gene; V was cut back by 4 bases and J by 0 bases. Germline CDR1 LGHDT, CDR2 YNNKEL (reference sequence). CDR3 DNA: TGTGCCAGCAGCCTTGGGACAGGTGCTAACTATGGCTACACCTTC. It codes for CASSLGTGANYGYTF.

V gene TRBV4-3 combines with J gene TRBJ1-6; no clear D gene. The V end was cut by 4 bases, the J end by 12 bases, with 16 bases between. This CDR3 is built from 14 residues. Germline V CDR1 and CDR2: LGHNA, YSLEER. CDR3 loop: CASSRREAAGPLHF. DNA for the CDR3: TGCGCCAGCAGCCGCCGGGAGGCCGCCGGACCCCTCCACTTT.

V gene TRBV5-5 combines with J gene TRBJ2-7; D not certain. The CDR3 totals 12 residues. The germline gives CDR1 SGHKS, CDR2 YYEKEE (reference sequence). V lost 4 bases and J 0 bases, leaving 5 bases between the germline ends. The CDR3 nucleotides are TGTGCCAGCAGCCTCAGCTCCTACGAGCAGTACTTC. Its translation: CASSLSSYEQYF.

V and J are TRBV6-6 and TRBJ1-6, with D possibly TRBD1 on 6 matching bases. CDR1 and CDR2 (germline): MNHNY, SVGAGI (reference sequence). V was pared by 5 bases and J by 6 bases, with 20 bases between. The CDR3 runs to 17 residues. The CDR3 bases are TGTGCCAGCAGTCTCCCGGGTCCAGGGGTCGGTAATTCACCCCTCCACTTT. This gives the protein CASSLPGPGVGNSPLHF.

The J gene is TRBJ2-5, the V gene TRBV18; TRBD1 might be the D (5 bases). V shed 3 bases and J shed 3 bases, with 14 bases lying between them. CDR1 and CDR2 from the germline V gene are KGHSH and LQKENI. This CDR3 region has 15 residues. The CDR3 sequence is CASSPAGHTKETQYF. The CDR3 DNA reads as TGTGCCAGCTCACCGGCAGGACACACAAAAGAGACCCAGTACTTC.

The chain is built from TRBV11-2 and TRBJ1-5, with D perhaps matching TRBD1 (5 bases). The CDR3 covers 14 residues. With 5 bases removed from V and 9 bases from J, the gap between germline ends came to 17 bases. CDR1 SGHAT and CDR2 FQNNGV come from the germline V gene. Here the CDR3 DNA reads TGTGCCAGCAGCCACGGGACCCCGCGGGGGCCCCAGCATTTT. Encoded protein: CASSHGTPRGPQHF.